This entry features one T cell receptor (beta chain) sequence. Amplification used 60 Vbeta primers and 13 Jbeta primers. Using immunoSEQ multiplex PCR, the repertoire was profiled, and TCRdb retains in-frame clones only, with some absent. Of some 180,000 clones listed, approximately 85% are singletons. Germline loops: CDR1 SGHRS, CDR2 YFSETQ. The CDR3 runs 17 residues. V gave up 2 bases and J gave up 5 bases; unmatched junction bases: 9. The record originates from a study of cytomegalovirus exposure and HLA in healthy donors. Material for sequencing was PBMCs. The rearrangement uses TRBV5-1 and TRBJ2-5; 13 positions agree with TRBD2. The TCR was taken from a woman aged 50 to 60 in good health and CMV-seronegative. The CDR3 DNA sequence: TGCGCCAGCAGCTTACCCGGACTAGCGGGAGATCGTGAGACCCAGTACTTC. This encodes CASSLPGLAGDRETQYF.